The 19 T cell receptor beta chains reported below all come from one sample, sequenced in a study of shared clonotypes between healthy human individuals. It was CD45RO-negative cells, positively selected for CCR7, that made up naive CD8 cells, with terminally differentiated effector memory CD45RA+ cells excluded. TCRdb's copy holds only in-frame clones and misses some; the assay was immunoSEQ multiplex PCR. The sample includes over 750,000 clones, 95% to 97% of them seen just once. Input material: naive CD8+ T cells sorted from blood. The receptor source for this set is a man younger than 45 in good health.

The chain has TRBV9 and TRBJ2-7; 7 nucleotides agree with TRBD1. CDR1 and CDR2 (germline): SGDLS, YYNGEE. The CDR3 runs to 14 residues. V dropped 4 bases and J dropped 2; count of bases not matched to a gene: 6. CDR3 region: CASSTGQMTYEQYF. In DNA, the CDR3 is TGTGCCAGCAGCACGGGACAGATGACCTACGAGCAGTACTTC.

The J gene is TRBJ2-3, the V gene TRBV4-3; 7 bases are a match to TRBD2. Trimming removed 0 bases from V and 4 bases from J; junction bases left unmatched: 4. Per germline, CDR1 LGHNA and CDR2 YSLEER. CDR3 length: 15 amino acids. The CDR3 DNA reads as TGCGCCAGCAGCCAAGATGGGCGGGAGTCAGATACGCAGTATTTT. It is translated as CASSQDGRESDTQYF.

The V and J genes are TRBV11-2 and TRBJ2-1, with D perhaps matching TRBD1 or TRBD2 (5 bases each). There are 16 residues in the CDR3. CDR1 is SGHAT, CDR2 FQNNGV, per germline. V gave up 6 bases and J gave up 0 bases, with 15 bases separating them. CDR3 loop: CASRIRGASSYNEQFF. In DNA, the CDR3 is TGTGCCAGCAGAATCCGAGGGGCAAGCTCCTACAATGAGCAGTTCTTC.

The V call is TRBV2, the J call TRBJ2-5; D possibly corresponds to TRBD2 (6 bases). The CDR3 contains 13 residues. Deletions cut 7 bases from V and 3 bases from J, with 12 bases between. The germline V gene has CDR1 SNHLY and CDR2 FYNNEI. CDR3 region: CASIKGLKETQYF. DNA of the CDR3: TGTGCCAGCATTAAGGGACTGAAAGAGACCCAGTACTTC.

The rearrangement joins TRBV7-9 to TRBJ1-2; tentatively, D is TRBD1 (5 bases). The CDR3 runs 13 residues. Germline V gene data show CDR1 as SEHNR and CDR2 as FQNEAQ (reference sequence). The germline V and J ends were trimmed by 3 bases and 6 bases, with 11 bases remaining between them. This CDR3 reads CASSLYLGDGYTF. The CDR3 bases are TGTGCCAGCAGCTTGTACTTAGGGGATGGCTACACCTTC.

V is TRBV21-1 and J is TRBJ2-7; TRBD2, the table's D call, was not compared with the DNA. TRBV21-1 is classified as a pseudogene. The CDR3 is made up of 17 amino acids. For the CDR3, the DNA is TGTGCCAGCAGTTTTAGGGAGGCTAGCGGGATCGACTACGAGCAGTACTTC. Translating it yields CASSFREASGIDYEQYF.

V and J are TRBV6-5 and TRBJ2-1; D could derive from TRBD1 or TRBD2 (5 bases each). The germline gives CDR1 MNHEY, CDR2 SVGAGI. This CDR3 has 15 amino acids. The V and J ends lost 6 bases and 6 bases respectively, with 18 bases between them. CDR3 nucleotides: TGTGCCAGCAGCAAGTCGGCAGGGAGCTTCAATGAGCAGTTCTTC. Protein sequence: CASSKSAGSFNEQFF.

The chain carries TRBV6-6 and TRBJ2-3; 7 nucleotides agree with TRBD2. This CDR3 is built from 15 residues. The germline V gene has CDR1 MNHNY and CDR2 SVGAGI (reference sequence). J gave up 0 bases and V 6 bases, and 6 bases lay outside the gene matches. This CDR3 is CASRDLAVSTDTQYF. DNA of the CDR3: TGTGCCAGCAGGGACCTAGCGGTTAGCACAGATACGCAGTATTTT.

This CDR3 is CAWIGGLWGRAGEEPDTQYF. As DNA, the CDR3 is TGTGCCTGGATTGGTGGCCTCTGGGGGAGAGCGGGAGAGGAACCAGATACGCAGTATTTT. The chain recombines TRBV30 with TRBJ2-3; the match to TRBD2 covers 8 bases. V trimming: 4 bases; J trimming: 4 bases; junction bases outside the gene matches: 25. Germline V gene data show CDR1 as GTSNPN and CDR2 as SVGIG (reference sequence). The CDR3 has 20 residues. Variable domain in full (rest from reference TRBV30 and TRBJ2-3): SQTIHQWPATLVQPVGSPLSLECTVEGTSNPNLYWYRQAAGRGLQLLFYSVGIGQISSEVPQNLSASRPQDRQFILSSKKLLLSDSGFYLCAWIGGLWGRAGEEPDTQYFGPGTRLTVL.

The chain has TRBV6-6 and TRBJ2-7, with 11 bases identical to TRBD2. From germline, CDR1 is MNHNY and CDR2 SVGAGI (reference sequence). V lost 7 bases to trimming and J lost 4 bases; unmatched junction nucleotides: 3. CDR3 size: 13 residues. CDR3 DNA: TGTGCCAGCACCTTAGCGGGAGGGTACGAGCAGTACTTC. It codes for CASTLAGGYEQYF.

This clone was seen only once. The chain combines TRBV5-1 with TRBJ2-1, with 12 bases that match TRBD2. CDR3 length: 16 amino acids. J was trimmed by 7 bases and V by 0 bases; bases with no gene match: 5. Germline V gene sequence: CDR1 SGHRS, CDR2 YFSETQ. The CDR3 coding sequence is TGCGCCAGCAGCTTGGTTTCTGGGACTAGCGGGAATGAGCAGTTCTTC. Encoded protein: CASSLVSGTSGNEQFF.

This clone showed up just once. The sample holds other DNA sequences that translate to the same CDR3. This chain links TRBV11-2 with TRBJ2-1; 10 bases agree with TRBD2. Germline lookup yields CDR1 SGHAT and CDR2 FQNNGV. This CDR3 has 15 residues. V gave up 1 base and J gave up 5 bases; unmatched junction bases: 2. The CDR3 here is CASSLGAGGNNEQFF. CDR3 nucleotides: TGTGCCAGCAGCTTAGGAGCGGGAGGGAACAATGAGCAGTTCTTC.

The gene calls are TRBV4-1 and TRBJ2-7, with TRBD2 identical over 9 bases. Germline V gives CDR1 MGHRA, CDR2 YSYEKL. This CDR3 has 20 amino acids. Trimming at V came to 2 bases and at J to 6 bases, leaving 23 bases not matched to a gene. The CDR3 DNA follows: TGCGCCAGCAGCCAATTTATTTCGCTTGCTATAGCGGGAGAGGGTGGCGAGCAGTACTTC. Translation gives CASSQFISLAIAGEGGEQYF.

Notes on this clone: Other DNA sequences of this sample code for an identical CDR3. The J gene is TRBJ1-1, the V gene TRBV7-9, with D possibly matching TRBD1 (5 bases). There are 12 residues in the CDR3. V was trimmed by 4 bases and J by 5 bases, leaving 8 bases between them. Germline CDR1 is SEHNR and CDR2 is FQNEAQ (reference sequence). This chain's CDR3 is CASSSQGTEAFF. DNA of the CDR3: TGTGCCAGCAGCTCGCAGGGAACTGAAGCTTTCTTT.

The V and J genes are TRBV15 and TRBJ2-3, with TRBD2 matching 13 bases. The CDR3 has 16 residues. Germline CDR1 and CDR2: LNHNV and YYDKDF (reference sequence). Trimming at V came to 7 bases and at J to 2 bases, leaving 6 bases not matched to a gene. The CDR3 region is CATNPGLAGYTDTQYF. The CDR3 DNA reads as TGTGCCACCAACCCGGGACTAGCGGGATACACAGATACGCAGTATTTT.

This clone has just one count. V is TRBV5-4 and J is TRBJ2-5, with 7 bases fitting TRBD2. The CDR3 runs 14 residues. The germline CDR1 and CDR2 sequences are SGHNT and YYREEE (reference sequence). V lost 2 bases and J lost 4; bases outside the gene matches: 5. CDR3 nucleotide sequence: TGTGCCAGCAGCTTCGCGGGAGCGGGAGAGACCCAGTACTTC. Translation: CASSFAGAGETQYF.

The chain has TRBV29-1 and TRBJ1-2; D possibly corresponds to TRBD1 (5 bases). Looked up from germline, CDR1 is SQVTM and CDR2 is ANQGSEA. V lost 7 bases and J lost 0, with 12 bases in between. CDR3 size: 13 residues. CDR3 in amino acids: CSAGAGANYGYTF. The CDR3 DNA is TGCAGCGCCGGGGCAGGAGCTAACTATGGCTACACCTTC. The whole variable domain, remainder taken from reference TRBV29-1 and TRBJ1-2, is SAVISQKPSRDICQRGTSLTIQCQVDSQVTMMFWYRQQPGQSLTLIATANQGSEATYESGFVIDKFPISRPNLTFSTLTVSNMSPEDSSIYLCSAGAGANYGYTFGSGTRLTVV.

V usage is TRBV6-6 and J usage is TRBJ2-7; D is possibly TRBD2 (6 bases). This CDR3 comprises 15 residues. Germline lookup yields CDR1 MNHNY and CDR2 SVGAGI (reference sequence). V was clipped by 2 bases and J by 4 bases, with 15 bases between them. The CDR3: CASSYHLPGAYEQYF. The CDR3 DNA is TGTGCCAGCAGTTACCACCTACCGGGAGCGTACGAGCAGTACTTC.

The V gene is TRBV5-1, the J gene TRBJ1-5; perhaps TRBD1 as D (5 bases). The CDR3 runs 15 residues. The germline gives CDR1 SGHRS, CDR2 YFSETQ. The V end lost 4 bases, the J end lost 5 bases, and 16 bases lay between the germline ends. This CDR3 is CASSVLPGPDQPQHF. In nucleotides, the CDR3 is TGCGCCAGCAGCGTATTACCGGGACCAGATCAGCCCCAGCATTTT.